The following is a T cell receptor (beta chain) sequence with its context. In this sample, this clonotype turned up many times. Its antigen remains unidentified. Base-call qualities are not available, and no considerably larger clone is one nucleotide away. This sample is part of a study of T cells in Graves' hyperthyroidism and ophthalmopathy (dated by TCRdb to between 2018 and 2021). Study-level background: Peripheral blood was sampled at the time of initial diagnosis, prior to any treatment. After blood sampling, hyperthyroidism patients were treated with methimazole at a starting dose of 30 mg daily, and ophthalmopathy patients were treated with high-dose intravenous methylprednisolone. The 100 or so discovery patients were randomly split 7:3 into training and test sets. A discovery cohort of around 100 patients, about 44 with Graves' ophthalmopathy and about 58 with stable Graves' hyperthyroidism, was used to find distinguishing TCR V-J signatures. In six Graves' hyperthyroidism patients, the study also compared T-cell repertoires from thyroid tissue with T-cell repertoires from blood. An independent validation cohort of fewer than 20 hyperthyroidism patients and 15 or so patients who later progressed to ophthalmopathy tested prospective prediction of ophthalmopathy. The paper reports TCR Vbeta CDR3 sequencing of 130 to 150 peripheral blood samples: around 45 ophthalmopathy, about 75 hyperthyroidism and 17 progressor patients. Summary of the overall study and its limitations: A 13 V-J signature model separated ophthalmopathy from stable hyperthyroidism, with around 91% sensitivity and roughly 84% specificity in cross-validation and 80%/75% in testing. During validation, the model predicted progression to ophthalmopathy a median of roughly 7.1 months ahead of onset, with almost 71% sensitivity and about 72% specificity. Most expanded thyroid clonotypes (frequency above 0.001) were also found in blood, which suggests that blood repertoires may mirror thyroid immune responses. No statistical method was used to fix the sample size in advance, and group allocation was not hidden from the investigators.

Stable Graves' hyperthyroidism was defined as no progression to ophthalmopathy during 18 months of follow-up. Hyperthyroidism patients were newly diagnosed, had a disease duration of under 2 months, and were aged 18 to 65 years. The study excluded patients with uncontrolled infections, other autoimmune diseases, pregnancy or lactation. Diagnoses were established on the basis of clinical symptoms, serum thyroxine and TRAb, thyroid ultrasound, and orbital computed tomography. PBMCs were isolated from around 10 ml of fresh peripheral blood by Ficoll-Paque density gradient centrifugation. Total RNA was extracted using Trizol reagent, and RNA quality was assessed on an Agilent 2100 Bioanalyzer. The TCR beta CDR3 regions were amplified from RNA transcripts. The TCR CDR3 was subjected to a first round of RT-PCR using the HTBI primer set and the Qiagen OneStep RT-PCR kit. Libraries were constructed in a second round of multiplex PCR, after which size selection and purification were carried out. Sequencing of the libraries was done on an Illumina HiSeq2000 using paired-end 100 bp reads. Regarding the original processing steps: SOAPnuke was used to process the raw data, throwing out any read that contained adapters or uncalled bases, had a mean Phred below 15, or lacked an exact constant-primer or identifier match. COPE v1.2.5 was used to merge the high-quality paired reads, and each unique nucleotide sequence was defined as a clonotype. Clonotypes were aligned to IMGT TRBV, TRBD and TRBJ reference segments using MiTCR v1.1. Only V-J combinations with frequency above 0.0001, covering about 99% of repertoires, were analysed. A TCS score was defined as the ratio between F50 (clonal expansion) and ExV (chaos), using BLOSUM62-based TCRdist between CDR3 peptides within each V-J. Welch's t-statistics and random forest reduced some 510 V-J features to 13, which were used in a naive Bayes classifier (R e1071). TCRdb reran the public reads through fastp at Q25 and MiXCR, keeping productive beta chains. For every CDR3 protein sequence, its rows merge into one entry that carries the most common genes and DNA. The V and J calls here are based on TCRdb, not the publication. The sample table lists some 350,000 distinct CDR3 sequences, approximately 19% of them with a count of one. Jointly, the top ten make up about 3.7% of the sample.

From the cysteine through the phenylalanine, the CDR3 covers 13 amino acids. Only CDR3 DNA remains: 39 bases, in frame from the first base. CDR1 is given as SGHAT and CDR2 as FQNNGV, both from the germline V gene. Trimming costs V 3 bases and J 2 bases, and their ends lie 8 bases apart. The clonotype comes from a woman between 18 and 30 years old with Graves' hyperthyroidism. The V gene is TRBV11-2 and the J gene is TRBJ2-7; the D gene cannot be resolved reliably. Input material: blood. This receptor has the CDR3 CASSFRETYEQYF. DNA sequence: TGTGCCAGCAGCTTTCGAGAGACCTACGAGCAGTACTTC.